This T cell receptor (beta chain) stems from a study of PD-1 blockade in classical Hodgkin lymphoma. Exposure to brentuximab vedotin varied, and each patient had relapsed following autologous stem cell transplantation. Relapsed/refractory classical Hodgkin lymphoma patients had complete, partial or progressive responses. Generated by immunoSEQ multiplex PCR, the TCRdb table keeps only in-frame clones and is missing some. Found here are about 21,000 clones, approximately 70% of them singletons; the top ten hold 4.5% to 7.5%. Germline loops: CDR1 WNHNN, CDR2 SYGVQD (reference sequence). There are 15 residues in the CDR3. Trimming took 2 bases from V and 1 from J, leaving 10 bases between them.

The chain carries TRBV10-1 and TRBJ2-3, with D perhaps TRBD2 (6 bases). The starting material was peripheral blood mononuclear cells (PBMCs), obtained at baseline. The sequence was obtained from a human donor with classical Hodgkin lymphoma. The CDR3 protein is CASSEGGKGTDTQYF. The DNA for the CDR3 is TGCGCCAGCAGTGAGGGCGGGAAGGGCACAGATACGCAGTATTTT.